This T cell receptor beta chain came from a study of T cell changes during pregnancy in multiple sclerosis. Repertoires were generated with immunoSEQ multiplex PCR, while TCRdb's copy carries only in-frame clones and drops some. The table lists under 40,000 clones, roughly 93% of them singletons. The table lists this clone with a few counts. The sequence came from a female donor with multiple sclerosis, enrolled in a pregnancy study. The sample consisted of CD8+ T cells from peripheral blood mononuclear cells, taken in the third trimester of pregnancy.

DNA of the CDR3: TGTGCCAGTAGTTGGTACGAGGGGGCTCGGTTCCAGCCCCAGCATTTT. Translation gives CASSWYEGARFQPQHF. The genes are TRBV19 and TRBJ1-5, with 7 bases aligning to TRBD1. Germline CDR1 reads LNHDA; CDR2 reads SQIVND (reference sequence). The CDR3 extends over 16 amino acids. V trimming: 5 bases; J trimming: 7 bases; junction bases outside the gene matches: 14.